A single T cell receptor beta chain is shown here with its context. Its antigen is not identified. The sample has other DNA sequences that encode this CDR3 too. The CDR3 covers 11 residues. V was pared by 5 bases and J by 2 bases, with 3 bases between. Germline CDR1 SGHTA, CDR2 FQGNSA. 13 Jbeta primers and 60 Vbeta primers were used for the PCR. The repertoire was sequenced with immunoSEQ multiplex PCR; TCRdb's copy has only in-frame clones and lacks some. Counted here are some 200,000 clones, over 75% occurring once; the ten biggest clones make up less than 4.5%. It was healthy bone marrow donors who served as donors. This entry is derived from a study of cytomegalovirus exposure and HLA in healthy donors. Across the whole study: A data release that came early held approximately 85 million unique TCRs from HLA-typed donors.

Study-level findings and limits: TCR beta chains associated with HLA were, in a later analysis, more clonally expanded than equally common others.

J is TRBJ2-5 and V is TRBV7-2; D gene uncertain. The receptor was isolated from a man in his fifties or sixties in good health and CMV-seronegative. The sequencing input was PBMCs. The CDR3 DNA reads as TGTGCCAGCAGCCCTCAAGAGACCCAGTACTTC. Translated: CASSPQETQYF.